This T cell receptor (beta chain) was captured by sequencing in a study of cytomegalovirus exposure and HLA in healthy donors (dated by TCRdb to between 2016 and 2019). Regarding the research as a whole: An earlier analysis of more than 550 of the donors reported 276 Gb of sequence data and 117 million unique TCR beta sequences obtained from roughly 170 million T cells. Among about 410 genotyped donors of the cohort, an average of approximately 220,000 unique TCR beta nucleotide sequences was sequenced per donor, of which roughly 17% were non-productive. Because of strong linkage in the cohort, four to six DR-DQ haplotypes were treated as single units for association and clustering. Rather than drawing on any new phenotypic data, the later analysis identified candidate immune exposures from TCR beta sequences and the way those sequences occurred across donors. The aim of the study was to test whether cataloging public T cell receptors could identify signatures of past pathogen exposure. HLA typing included class I and class II loci at four-digit resolution. To study patterns of TCR occurrence, a later analysis re-analyzed previously published TCR beta repertoires from 666 donors and added high-resolution HLA genotyping. Alongside the repertoire data, information on donor age, sex, ethnicity and CMV serostatus was compiled. Typing coverage differed by locus: A, B, C, DRB1 and DQB1 were typed in about 620-640 donors, DQA1 in 500 to 550, DPA1 in nearly 610, and DPB1 in approximately 450. A later genetic analysis took genome-wide SNP genotypes for about 55% of the 666 donors and used that subset as a discovery cohort. The T cell repertoires of 666 subjects were profiled by immunosequencing and related to cytomegalovirus serostatus. High-throughput TCR immunosequencing, statistical association of individual TCRs with disease status, and machine learning were combined to predict cytomegalovirus infection status. Of the 398 genotyped donors, 81% were placed in the genetic ancestry cluster associated with self-reported Caucasian donors. In addition to the first cohort of 500 to 850 subjects, a separate validation cohort of 120 different subjects was used. An earlier analysis of several hundred of the donors applied high-throughput TCR beta sequencing to assess whether each TCR beta V gene segment acted as functional or pseudogenic. All discovery cohort repertoires had been generated using a single sequencing platform. Roughly 290 gigabases of sequencing data and around 88 million unique TCR sequences made up an early release that covered some 640 HLA-typed donors. On the study overall, not on this receptor specifically: The authors suggested that the approach could potentially be generalized to other disease states and immunological phenotypes. In the study, about 150 TCR beta chains were listed as associated with cytomegalovirus. A later analysis found that TCR association rates varied across HLA loci, with DRB1 alleles showing the most associated TCRs and HLA-C alleles the fewest. Only TCR beta chains were sequenced in this cohort, and the absence of alpha or paired-chain data limited detectable features. A later analysis found that HLA-associated TCR beta chains were more clonally expanded and had lower generation probabilities than equally common non-associated chains. A further reported finding was that TCR beta sequences accurately predicted the HLA-A and HLA-B alleles for most subjects in the first cohort. Some IMGT-functional V segments, including TRBV6-2 and TRBV6-3, could not be distinguished by the 87-base-pair reads and were therefore excluded. Roughly uniform sequencing depth across donors was assumed in presence/absence analyses, although this assumption may not hold. Specific HLA alleles were associated with 16,951 TCR beta sequences at a false discovery rate of 0.05 in a later analysis. A few of the identified cytomegalovirus-associated TCR beta chains were confirmed in vitro to be specific for cytomegalovirus antigens. Most CMV-associated TCR beta chains appeared to be HLA-restricted in a later analysis, and the HLA associations seemed to be driven largely by CMV exposure. Broadly in line with IMGT annotations, most TCR beta V segments showed up in productive rearrangements about 87% or about 30% of the time in an earlier analysis of several hundred of the donors. Immune exposure information for the cohort was limited to CMV serostatus. Because counts were too low, seventeen rarely observed V segments, including chromosome 9 orphons, were left out of the earlier analysis of about 620 of the donors. A cluster of highly shared sequence variants was judged likely to represent a technical artifact of the sequencing pipeline. Across donors, most TCR sequences were observed very rarely, whereas some public TCRs were present in many individuals. Correlated functional status among segregating V segments might be attributable to linkage disequilibrium, but an unknown experimental factor could not be ruled out. In a later genetic analysis, fewer N-insertions in productive TCRs were reported among donors in an Asian-associated ancestry cluster than the roughly 700-donor mean. Strong co-occurrence of HLA alleles, especially DR and DQ, made assigning TCR associations to individual alleles difficult. Because some donors lacked HLA typing at each locus, the association tests relied only on the typed subset. In a later analysis, several top co-occurrence clusters were reported to appear linked to parvovirus B19, influenza, CMV and Epstein-Barr virus. An association between a missense DCLRE1C variant and V-gene and J-gene trimming of TCR beta chains was found in a later genetic analysis and replicated in an independent cohort. In both the original and validation cohorts, the classifier was reported to diagnose cytomegalovirus status with high specificity and sensitivity.

The cohort consisted of 650 to 700 healthy bone marrow donors. At the time of sampling, all cohort members were nominally healthy, though unrecorded immune exposures were likely present. The donor was CMV seronegative and belonged to the group of approximately 320 seronegative cohort members. A peripheral blood sample was provided by each donor, and peripheral blood mononuclear cells were used for TCR beta sequencing. Genomic DNA was extracted from the blood cell samples with the Qiagen DNeasy Blood Extraction Kit. Library preparation employed the immunoSEQ multiplex PCR assay. For the multiplex PCR, a mixture combining 60 forward primers for TCR Vbeta segments and 13 reverse primers for TCR Jbeta segments was used. The CDR3 region of rearranged TCR beta genes was amplified from genomic DNA by a multiplex PCR assay. On the Illumina HiSeq System, the amplified TCR beta libraries were sequenced as 87-base-pair reads. Per the authors' processing: A later analysis tallied 75 million to 85 million unique TCR beta chains across the approximately 670 repertoires, and about 12 million of those chains were shared by two or more donors. Raw reads were error-corrected and collapsed into unique sequences with a nearest-neighbor algorithm that merged closely related sequences to remove PCR and sequencing errors. Alignment of CDR3 sequences to IMGT reference sequences was used to assign V, D and J gene segments. For a sequence to be retained, a match of at least six nucleotides was required to both a V gene segment and a J gene segment. A rearrangement counted as productive if the CDR3 had no stop codons and remained in frame with V and J, and every other rearrangement counted as non-productive. Following IMGT convention, CDR3 was defined as the stretch from the second conserved V-encoded cysteine up to the conserved J-encoded phenylalanine. The earlier analysis of a few hundred of the donors excluded any sequence lacking an unambiguous match to a single V gene segment. In an earlier analysis of some 590 of the donors, V segments were called functional above 56.7% productive rearrangements and were called segregating when the between-donor standard deviation exceeded 5%. A statistical classification framework was built for diagnosing cytomegalovirus status from the catalog of TCR beta chain sequences. In a later analysis, TCR nucleotide sequences were compared against IMGT/GENE-DB human TR gene sequences so that V and J genes could be assigned. The TCRdist pipeline was used in a later analysis to assign CDR3 sequences and most-parsimonious VDJ recombination scenarios. A later analysis defined each TCR beta chain by its CDR3 amino acid sequence plus V-gene family, and excluded reads lacking a unique V-gene family. As a way to deal with suspected cross-contamination and a sequencing artifact, a later analysis dropped 500 to 700 nucleotide sequences that were highly shared and had low generation probability. In a later analysis, a clonal expansion index for each public chain was calculated from normalized within-repertoire ranks of inferred template counts. In a later analysis, generation probabilities were computed with a VDJ recombination model fitted to out-of-frame rearrangements, and the resulting probabilities were checked against IGoR. In a later analysis, hypergeometric tests were used to score TCR-TCR, TCR-HLA and TCR-CMV co-occurrence, with a repertoire-size bias correction applied to TCR pairs. A later analysis estimated false discovery rates by permuting HLA or CMV assignments 20 times. In a later analysis, co-occurring TCRs were grouped using DBSCAN, and TCRdist sequence similarity was added for clustering within HLA-allele-positive subsets. For co-occurrence clustering, repertoires with fewer than 30,000 or more than 120,000 public chains were excluded, along with 4 to 6 repertoires with anomalous nucleotide sharing. What TCRdb holds here is the immuneACCESS table cut down to in-frame rearrangements. Part of the clones is not present; checked against another copy, under half of the missing clones reflect an unresolved V gene, and the others are unexplained. That table furnishes V, J and clone size, whereas the DNA furnished D and trimming. Here the sample has under 200,000 clones; approximately 71% occur a single time. Approximately 1.5% of the sample comes from the top ten.

Including the terminal cysteine and phenylalanine, the CDR3 comprises 14 residues. Of all the DNA, just the CDR3 is kept, 42 bases in frame from base 1. The germline V gene (reference sequence) supplies CDR1 LNHDA and CDR2 SQIVND. The V and J ends are trimmed by 10 bases and 4 bases, leaving 16 bases between them. On this clone itself: This clone's antigen is unknown. Per-nucleotide qualities are absent, and no much larger clonotype sits a single base away.

The sample taken for sequencing was PBMCs. This clonotype was sampled from a man aged 50 to 60 in good health and CMV-seronegative. Rearrangement joined TRBV19 to TRBJ2-2; TRBD2 is a weak D gene call, 6 bases matching. The DNA sequence is as follows: TGTGCCACAATGCGGGGACGACTCACCGGGGAGCTGTTTTTT. This sequence encodes CATMRGRLTGELFF.